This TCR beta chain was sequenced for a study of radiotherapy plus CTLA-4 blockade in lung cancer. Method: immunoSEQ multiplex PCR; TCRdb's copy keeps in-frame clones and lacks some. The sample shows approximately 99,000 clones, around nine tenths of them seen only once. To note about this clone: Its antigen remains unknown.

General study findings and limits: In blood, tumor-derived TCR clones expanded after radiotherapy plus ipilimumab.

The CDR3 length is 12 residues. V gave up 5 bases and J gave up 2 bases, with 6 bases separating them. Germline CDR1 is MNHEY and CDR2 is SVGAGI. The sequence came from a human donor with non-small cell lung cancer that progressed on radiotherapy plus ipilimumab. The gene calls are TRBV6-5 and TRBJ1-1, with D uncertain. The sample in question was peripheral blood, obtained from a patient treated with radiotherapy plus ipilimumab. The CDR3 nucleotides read TGTGCCAGCAGTCGACCAAACACTGAAGCTTTCTTT. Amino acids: CASSRPNTEAFF.